This TCR beta chain is drawn from a study of T cell responses to AZD1222 COVID-19 vaccine. Produced via immunoSEQ multiplex PCR; TCRdb's table is partial and in-frame only. The data show about 210,000 clones, about 95% seen once. Notes on this clone: What it recognizes is unknown.

Points from the study as a whole: Vaccine-associated CD4 TCRs ranged over spike, dominating at 160-218 and 743-854.

The J segment lost 5 bases and the V segment lost 4 bases, leaving 6 bases of the junction unmatched. The V gene's germline CDR1 is SGHRS and CDR2 YFSETQ. This CDR3 region has 14 residues. The TCR comes from an adult who received the MenACWY meningococcal vaccine as a control. Material: peripheral blood, obtained 28 days after the second dose of the MenACWY control vaccine. V gene TRBV5-1 combines with J gene TRBJ2-1; TRBD2 matches at 7 bases. The CDR3 coding sequence is TGCGCCAGCAGCCAAGGGACTAATAACAATGAGCAGTTCTTC. This encodes CASSQGTNNNEQFF.